This T cell receptor (beta chain) came from a study of identical twins. Notes on this clonotype: The antigen is not known.

cDNA molecules carried unique molecular identifiers, and template switching added a universal primer site. Using its own MiXCR run on the 5' RACE reads, TCRdb lists one record per CDR3 protein. This sample has approximately 350,000 distinct CDR3 sequences, with around 12% found just once. Regarding the study as a whole: Within twin pairs, the out-of-frame alpha sequences they shared showed excess low generation probability.

The same specimen was also included in a second study, on yellow fever vaccine responses in identical twins.

This TCR came from a woman aged 18-29 years in good health. The specimen was CD8+ T cells sorted from blood.

This CDR3 reads CASSVKWTSGDNEQFF. CDR3 bases: TGTGCCAGCAGCGTAAAATGGACTAGCGGAGACAATGAGCAGTTCTTC. The chain uses TRBV9 and TRBJ2-1, with 10 positions matching TRBD2. V was clipped by 1 base and J by 5 bases; unmatched bases: 6. This CDR3 spans 16 amino acids. CDR1 is SGDLS and CDR2 is YYNGEE in the germline V gene.